This T cell receptor beta chain derives from a study of OX40 agonist ivuxolimab in advanced cancers. Study context: Across the patients, intravenous ivuxolimab was delivered every 2 weeks at 0.01 to 10 mg/kg. Cohort: 75% to 90% men, mean age approximately 66, aged about 20 to 79.

If patients had autoimmune disease history or systemic immunosuppression, they were excluded. General observations from the study: No antigen was identified for the clonally expanded peripheral T cells.

About this clone: The antigen is not known.

Sequencing used immunoSEQ multiplex PCR; TCRdb keeps in-frame clones, though not all of them. The sample yields approximately 79,000 clones, 85% to 90% seen once. The sample was CD4+ or CD8+ T cells sorted from blood, taken in a trial of the OX40 agonist ivuxolimab. This TCR was sampled from an adult with an advanced solid tumor such as melanoma, head and neck, liver or kidney cancer.

The CDR3 sequence: CASSLVGGTYGYTF. Here the CDR3 DNA reads TGTGCCAGCAGCTTAGTGGGAGGGACCTATGGCTACACCTTC. The chain combines TRBV13 with TRBJ1-2, with D tentatively TRBD1 (5 bases). The V gene lost 1 base and the J gene lost 4 bases, with 10 bases spanning the gap. CDR3 length equals 14 residues. Germline values: CDR1 PRHDT, CDR2 FYEKMQ (reference sequence).